These T cell receptor beta chains were read from a single sample in a study of shared clonotypes between healthy human individuals. Only in-frame clones appear in the TCRdb table, and some are missing; sequencing was by immunoSEQ multiplex PCR. Of 760,000 or so clones listed, around 96% are singletons. The sequencing sample was made of naive CD8+ T cells sorted from blood. These receptors were taken from a man aged 25 to 40 in good health. The CDR3 runs from the conserved cysteine through the conserved F or W. Each record gives: J gene, clone size, V gene, D gene, CDR3 DNA, CDR3 protein. D genes are given only for firm matches. Only some rows state a clone size, as once, few, many or a class for expanded clones.

j_call: TRBJ1-5
clone_size: .
v_call: TRBV29-1
d_call: .
cdr3_nt: TGCAGCGTTGCCGGACCAGAAAATCAGCCCCAGCATTTT
cdr3_aa: CSVAGPENQPQHF

j_call: TRBJ2-3
clone_size: .
v_call: TRBV4-1
d_call: .
cdr3_nt: TGCGCCAGCAGCCAAGGAATAGTCTCAGATACGCAGTATTTT
cdr3_aa: CASSQGIVSDTQYF

j_call: TRBJ2-1
clone_size: .
v_call: TRBV7-3
d_call: .
cdr3_nt: TGTGCCAGCAGCAATAGCTACAATGAGCAGTTCTTC
cdr3_aa: CASSNSYNEQFF

j_call: TRBJ2-7
clone_size: .
v_call: TRBV27
d_call: TRBD1
cdr3_nt: TGTGCCAGCAGTTCCTTGGACAGGGCCTACGAGCAGTACTTC
cdr3_aa: CASSSLDRAYEQYF

j_call: TRBJ2-7
clone_size: few
v_call: TRBV14
d_call: TRBD1
cdr3_nt: TGTGCCAGCAGCCTCAAACAGGGGTCCCCCTACGAGCAGTACTTC
cdr3_aa: CASSLKQGSPYEQYF

j_call: TRBJ1-3
clone_size: .
v_call: TRBV28
d_call: TRBD1
cdr3_nt: TGTGCCAGCAGAAGTATGACACAGGGGCCCCGAGAAAACACCATATATTTT
cdr3_aa: CASRSMTQGPRENTIYF

j_call: TRBJ2-7
clone_size: .
v_call: TRBV19
d_call: .
cdr3_nt: TGTGCCAGTAGTCCGACGGGACGCGAGCAGTACTTC
cdr3_aa: CASSPTGREQYF

j_call: TRBJ2-7
clone_size: .
v_call: TRBV7-6
d_call: TRBD1
cdr3_nt: TGTGCCAGCAGCTCCCGGGACAGGACCTACGAGCAGTACTTC
cdr3_aa: CASSSRDRTYEQYF

j_call: TRBJ2-3
clone_size: once
v_call: TRBV7-8
d_call: TRBD1
cdr3_nt: TGTGCCAGCAGCAAAGGTCGAGGGGGCGCATCCGATACGCAGTATTTT
cdr3_aa: CASSKGRGGASDTQYF

j_call: TRBJ2-2
clone_size: once
v_call: TRBV7-9
d_call: .
cdr3_nt: TGTGCCAGCAGCTTAGGAAACACCGGGGAGCTGTTTTTT
cdr3_aa: CASSLGNTGELFF

j_call: TRBJ2-3
clone_size: .
v_call: TRBV10-3
d_call: .
cdr3_nt: TGTGCCATCAGTGAGTCCTCTTACGGCACAGATACGCAGTATTTT
cdr3_aa: CAISESSYGTDTQYF

j_call: TRBJ1-1
clone_size: .
v_call: TRBV7-9
d_call: .
cdr3_nt: TGTGCCAGCAGACTAGGTATCTCCGGGGACACTGAAGCTTTCTTT
cdr3_aa: CASRLGISGDTEAFF

j_call: TRBJ2-1
clone_size: once
v_call: TRBV7-2
d_call: .
cdr3_nt: TGTGCCAGCAGCAAAGGGACGAATGAGCAGTTCTTC
cdr3_aa: CASSKGTNEQFF

j_call: TRBJ2-7
clone_size: .
v_call: TRBV15
d_call: TRBD1
cdr3_nt: TGTGCCACCAGCAGAGAGACAGGGGGGGCCTACGAGCAGTACTTC
cdr3_aa: CATSRETGGAYEQYF

j_call: TRBJ2-1
clone_size: .
v_call: TRBV29-1
d_call: TRBD2
cdr3_nt: TGCAGCGTTGATCCCGGGACTAGCGGGAGGGTGTACTACAATGAGCAGTTCTTC
cdr3_aa: CSVDPGTSGRVYYNEQFF

j_call: TRBJ2-5
clone_size: .
v_call: TRBV18
d_call: .
cdr3_nt: TGTGCCAGCTCACCCTGGGGAGACGAGACCCAGTACTTC
cdr3_aa: CASSPWGDETQYF

j_call: TRBJ2-1
clone_size: few
v_call: TRBV9
d_call: .
cdr3_nt: TGTGCCAGCAGCGTAGGTGATGAGCAGTTCTTC
cdr3_aa: CASSVGDEQFF

j_call: TRBJ2-7
clone_size: .
v_call: TRBV29-1
d_call: .
cdr3_nt: TGCAGCGTGGAGGGCAGGGGTCGAAACACCCTCAATTCCTACGAGCAGTACTTC
cdr3_aa: CSVEGRGRNTLNSYEQYF

j_call: TRBJ2-1
clone_size: few
v_call: TRBV7-2
d_call: TRBD2
cdr3_nt: TGTGCCAGCAGGGGACTAGCGGGAGGTGACACCTACAATGAGCAGTTCTTC
cdr3_aa: CASRGLAGGDTYNEQFF

j_call: TRBJ2-7
clone_size: .
v_call: TRBV6-5
d_call: .
cdr3_nt: TGTGCCAGCAGTTACGGGGGCGAGCAGTACTTC
cdr3_aa: CASSYGGEQYF

j_call: TRBJ2-7
clone_size: .
v_call: TRBV7-9
d_call: .
cdr3_nt: TGTGCCAGCAGACAAGGGGGTAGTCGCATCTCCGAGCAGTACTTC
cdr3_aa: CASRQGGSRISEQYF

j_call: TRBJ1-2
clone_size: .
v_call: TRBV27
d_call: TRBD1
cdr3_nt: TGTGCCAGCAGTGGGACAGAGGGGCACTACACCTTC
cdr3_aa: CASSGTEGHYTF

j_call: TRBJ2-5
clone_size: .
v_call: TRBV5-4
d_call: TRBD2
cdr3_nt: TGTGCCAGCAGCTTGGCCTCGGGGGAGGGGCCAAATAGGGAGACCCAGTACTTC
cdr3_aa: CASSLASGEGPNRETQYF

j_call: TRBJ2-7
clone_size: .
v_call: TRBV5-1
d_call: .
cdr3_nt: TGCGCCAGCAGACTGCCCCAGGGGGGAGCTGACGAGCAGTACTTC
cdr3_aa: CASRLPQGGADEQYF

j_call: TRBJ2-3
clone_size: .
v_call: TRBV5-1
d_call: TRBD2
cdr3_nt: TGCGCCAGCAAAACTAGCGATTTCCTCACAGATACGCAGTATTTT
cdr3_aa: CASKTSDFLTDTQYF

j_call: TRBJ2-3
clone_size: .
v_call: TRBV7-9
d_call: .
cdr3_nt: TGTGCCAGCAGCTTCGGGAAAGAGCGCACAGATACGCAGTATTTT
cdr3_aa: CASSFGKERTDTQYF

j_call: TRBJ2-5
clone_size: .
v_call: TRBV9
d_call: TRBD2
cdr3_nt: TGTGCCAGCAGCCCCCTCGGCCTAGCGGGAGTGGAGACCCAGTACTTC
cdr3_aa: CASSPLGLAGVETQYF

j_call: TRBJ2-5
clone_size: .
v_call: TRBV13
d_call: .
cdr3_nt: TGTGCCAGCGGTGACCAGGGGCCGGAGACCCAGTACTTC
cdr3_aa: CASGDQGPETQYF

j_call: TRBJ2-1
clone_size: .
v_call: TRBV27
d_call: .
cdr3_nt: TGTGCCAGCAGTTTGGTGGATAGCTCCTACAATGAGCAGTTCTTC
cdr3_aa: CASSLVDSSYNEQFF

j_call: TRBJ2-7
clone_size: .
v_call: TRBV29-1
d_call: TRBD2
cdr3_nt: TGCAGCGTCTCTAGCGGGAGCTCCTACGAGCAGTACTTC
cdr3_aa: CSVSSGSSYEQYF

j_call: TRBJ2-7
clone_size: .
v_call: TRBV6-5
d_call: .
cdr3_nt: TGTGCCAGCAGCCACGGGACGGAGGAGCAGTACTTC
cdr3_aa: CASSHGTEEQYF

j_call: TRBJ2-6
clone_size: .
v_call: TRBV5-3
d_call: TRBD1
cdr3_nt: TGTGCCAGAAGCTTGGCCATCGGACAGGTCGATTTTTGCTCTGGGGCCAACGTCCTGACTTTC
cdr3_aa: CARSLAIGQVDFCSGANVLTF

j_call: TRBJ2-2
clone_size: .
v_call: TRBV11-3
d_call: TRBD1
cdr3_nt: TGTGCCAGCAGCCCCAGGGACAGGACGAACACCGGGGAGCTGTTTTTT
cdr3_aa: CASSPRDRTNTGELFF

j_call: TRBJ2-7
clone_size: .
v_call: TRBV19
d_call: TRBD1
cdr3_nt: TGTGCCAGTAGTACCCTCGGGACAGGGGGATACGAGCAGTACTTC
cdr3_aa: CASSTLGTGGYEQYF